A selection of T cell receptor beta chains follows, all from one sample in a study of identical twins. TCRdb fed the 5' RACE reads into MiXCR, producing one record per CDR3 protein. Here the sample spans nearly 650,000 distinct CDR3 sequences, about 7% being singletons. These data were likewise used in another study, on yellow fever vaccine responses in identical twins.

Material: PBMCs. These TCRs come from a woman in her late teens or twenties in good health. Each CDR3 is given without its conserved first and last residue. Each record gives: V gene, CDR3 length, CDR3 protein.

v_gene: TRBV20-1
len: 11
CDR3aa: SARDRGTGELF

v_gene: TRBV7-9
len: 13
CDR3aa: ASSDAGQGNQPQH

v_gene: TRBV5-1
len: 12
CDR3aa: ASSLGGPKNIQY

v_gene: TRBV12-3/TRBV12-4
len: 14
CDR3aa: ASSFAVWGRTEKLF

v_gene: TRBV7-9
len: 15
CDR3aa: ASSHSLDRGRTGELF

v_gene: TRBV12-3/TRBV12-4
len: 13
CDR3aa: ASNRDRVGPNEQF

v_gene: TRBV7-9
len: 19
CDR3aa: ASTTSDATPWTGPQNYEQY

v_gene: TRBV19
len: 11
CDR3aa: ASRRDRTYEQY

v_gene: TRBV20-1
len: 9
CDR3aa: SAIVGDTQY

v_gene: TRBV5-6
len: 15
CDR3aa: ASSLEDRGIRSTEAF